The source of this T cell receptor beta chain is a study of early T cells in non-severe SARS-CoV-2 infection. Study-wide context: Whole-blood bulk RNA, unsorted, was sequenced, and chains were unpaired.

As to this clonotype: Antigen: not known.

Study findings and constraints: Matches to VDJdb favored anti-spike CD8 responses and missed private and CD4 specificities.

Attached unique molecular identifiers marked individual cDNA molecules. TCRdb reprocessed the 5' RACE reads via MiXCR and lists one record per CDR3 protein. The sample shows about 71,000 distinct CDR3 sequences, around 12% of them seen only once. The CDR3 sequence is 14 residues long. Per germline, CDR1 LGHDT and CDR2 YNNKEL (reference sequence). With V trimmed by 1 base and J by 9 bases, 7 bases remained unmatched. The chain joins TRBV3-1 to TRBJ2-7, with 9 bases matching TRBD2. The receptor was derived from an adult who was a healthcare worker with PCR-confirmed SARS-CoV-2 infection or an uninfected control (not recorded which). The sample consisted of whole blood, taken at baseline. CDR3 in amino acids: CASSQVASGAWQYF. The CDR3 DNA reads as TGTGCCAGCAGCCAAGTGGCTAGCGGGGCTTGGCAGTACTTC.